This entry lists 21 T cell receptor beta chains sequenced from one sample in a study of blood T cell repertoires in COVID-19 (TCRdb year 2020). Receptor amplification or capture employed the immunoSEQ multiplex PCR assay. TCRdb provides this immuneACCESS table in a form limited to in-frame rearrangements. Some clones are lacking; in checked studies, under half of them reflect an unresolved V gene, and why the rest are absent is not known. A total of just under 250,000 clones appear in this sample, roughly 91% of them only once. The ten largest clones take up approximately 3.7% of the sample. The sequencing sample was made of PBMCs or T cells enriched from blood (not recorded which). The receptors stem from a woman in her 30s who had recovered from COVID-19.

For the CDR3, the DNA is TGTGCCAGTAGAGTTAGCGCAGGCGCCTACGAGCAGTACTTC. Protein sequence: CASRVSAGAYEQYF. The V and J genes are TRBV19 and TRBJ2-7; tentative D call: TRBD2 (5 bases). Deletions cut 6 bases from V and 2 bases from J, with 14 bases between. Germline CDR1 LNHDA, CDR2 SQIVND (reference sequence). The CDR3 contains 14 residues.

The chain has TRBV7-9 and TRBJ2-1; 11 nucleotides line up with TRBD2. Germline CDR1 is SEHNR and CDR2 is FQNEAQ (reference sequence). The J segment lost 6 bases and the V segment lost 5 bases, leaving 6 bases of the junction unmatched. CDR3 length: 15 residues. The CDR3 DNA is TGTGCCAGCAGCCTAGGGACTAGCGGAATCAATGAGCAGTTCTTC. Translated, it gives CASSLGTSGINEQFF.

J is TRBJ1-4 and V is TRBV7-2; 7 bases align to TRBD1. This CDR3 region has 15 residues. From germline, CDR1 is SGHTA and CDR2 FQGNSA. The trim removed 1 base at V and 4 bases at J, leaving 3 bases unmatched. CDR3: CASSLVSGGNEKLFF. The CDR3 DNA reads TGTGCCAGCAGCTTAGTGTCAGGGGGTAATGAAAAACTGTTTTTT.

V gene TRBV11-2 combines with J gene TRBJ2-1; 11 bases match TRBD2. This CDR3 contains 15 residues. The germline gives CDR1 SGHAT, CDR2 FQNNGV. J was trimmed by 8 bases and V by 5 bases; bases with no gene match: 8. CDR3 protein: CASSETSGSGDEQFF. CDR3 nucleotides: TGTGCCAGCAGCGAAACTAGCGGGAGCGGCGATGAGCAGTTCTTC.

This chain links TRBV4-1 with TRBJ1-6; a possible D gene is TRBD1 (5 bases). The CDR3 is 16 amino acids. V lost 1 base and J 2 bases, leaving 9 bases between the germline ends. Germline CDR1 reads MGHRA; CDR2 reads YSYEKL. The CDR3 region has the DNA TGCGCCAGCAGCCAAGCCACAGGAGCCTATAATTCACCCCTCCACTTT. Its translation: CASSQATGAYNSPLHF.

The chain links TRBV25-1 to TRBJ2-2; 8 positions match TRBD1. The germline V gene encodes CDR1 MGHDK and CDR2 SYGVNS. V shed 1 base, J shed 4 bases, and the junction held 8 bases outside the gene matches. The CDR3 contains 17 residues. The CDR3 spells CASSEFAGGRGTGELFF. CDR3 nucleotide sequence: TGTGCCAGCAGTGAATTTGCAGGGGGCCGTGGCACCGGGGAGCTGTTTTTT.

V gene TRBV28 combines with J gene TRBJ2-4; D is possibly TRBD2 (5 bases). The V gene's germline CDR1 is MDHEN and CDR2 SYDVKM. The germline V and J ends were trimmed by 2 bases and 12 bases, with 11 bases remaining between them. The CDR3 is 12 amino acids. CDR3 residues: CASSLRRDSQYF. CDR3 DNA sequence: TGTGCCAGCAGTTTACGTCGGGATAGTCAGTACTTC.

This chain uses TRBV3-1 (or the pseudogene TRBV3-2) with TRBJ2-4; TRBD1 matches 7 bases. The V gene's germline CDR1 is LGHDT and CDR2 YNNKEL (reference sequence). The CDR3 length is 17 residues. J gave up 0 bases and V 0 bases, and 5 bases lay outside the gene matches. The CDR3 coding sequence is TGTGCCAGCAGCCAAGATATAGGGACAGTAGCCAAAAACATTCAGTACTTC. Translating it yields CASSQDIGTVAKNIQYF.

The gene calls are TRBV6-2 or TRBV6-3 and TRBJ2-3; TRBD2 aligns across 7 bases. Germline CDR1 MNHEY, CDR2 SVGEGT. The CDR3 extends over 14 amino acids. J lost 6 bases, V lost 5 bases, and 8 bases had no gene match. The DNA for the CDR3 is TGTGCCAGCAGTCACGGGGGGAGAGGGGATACGCAGTATTTT. Residues: CASSHGGRGDTQYF.

This chain connects TRBV27 to TRBJ2-5; D might be TRBD1 (6 bases). The CDR3 runs 18 residues. CDR1 is MNHEY and CDR2 is SMNVEV in the germline V gene (reference sequence). Deletions cut 3 bases from V and 4 bases from J, with 24 bases between. CDR3 protein: CASSLSPHTRVGGETQYF. The DNA for the CDR3 is TGTGCCAGCAGTTTGTCACCTCACACCAGGGTAGGGGGAGAGACCCAGTACTTC.

J is TRBJ2-1 and V is TRBV5-8; 9 positions agree with TRBD1. The CDR3 runs 15 residues. V dropped 2 bases and J dropped 7; count of bases not matched to a gene: 7. Germline V gene data show CDR1 as SGHTS and CDR2 as YDEGEE. CDR3 amino acids: CASSFRTGVRNEQFF. The CDR3 region has the DNA TGTGCCAGCAGCTTCAGGACAGGGGTCCGGAATGAGCAGTTCTTC. The full variable domain, in which reference TRBV5-8 and TRBJ2-1 provide the parts outside the CDR3, is EAGVTQSPTHLIKTRGQQATLRCSPISGHTSVYWYQQALGLGLQFLLWYDEGEERNRGNFPPRFSGRQFPNYSSELNVNALELEDSALYLCASSFRTGVRNEQFFGPGTRLTVL.

The chain couples TRBV18 to TRBJ2-1; 11 positions match TRBD2. The CDR3 loop spans 15 amino acids. CDR1 is KGHSH, CDR2 LQKENI, per germline. The ends lost 3 bases at V and 7 bases at J; junction bases unmatched: 5. The CDR3 region has the DNA TGTGCCAGCTCACCGGCAACTAGCGGGAGTAATGAGCAGTTCTTC. Protein product: CASSPATSGSNEQFF.

The chain recombines TRBV13 with TRBJ2-3; 13 bases agree with TRBD2. V lost 5 bases to trimming and J lost 6 bases; unmatched junction nucleotides: 11. CDR3 length: 17 residues. Germline values: CDR1 PRHDT, CDR2 FYEKMQ (reference sequence). The CDR3 reads CASSRPSGLAGRDTQYF. CDR3 coding DNA: TGTGCCAGCAGCCGTCCTTCGGGACTAGCGGGGAGGGATACGCAGTATTTT. Full variable domain (missing parts from reference TRBV13 and TRBJ2-3): AAGVIQSPRHLIKEKRETATLKCYPIPRHDTVYWYQQGPGQDPQFLISFYEKMQSDKGSIPDRFSAQQFSDYHSELNMSSLELGDSALYFCASSRPSGLAGRDTQYFGPGTRLTVL.

This rearrangement joins TRBV2 to TRBJ1-5, with a possible D match to TRBD1 (5 bases). The V gene's germline CDR1 is SNHLY and CDR2 FYNNEI. V lost 1 base and J lost 4, with 11 bases in between. CDR3 length: 15 residues. This CDR3 reads CASSEEVQVNQPQHF. The CDR3 DNA reads as TGTGCCAGCAGTGAAGAGGTACAGGTTAATCAGCCCCAGCATTTT.

This CDR3 is CASLGERTGSHSYEQYF. The CDR3, as DNA: TGTGCCAGCTTAGGGGAACGCACAGGGTCCCACTCCTACGAGCAGTACTTC. The chain is built from TRBV28 and TRBJ2-7, with a weak D call TRBD1 (6 bases). Trimming pared 8 bases from V and 0 bases from J, leaving 23 bases between. The V gene's germline CDR1 is MDHEN and CDR2 SYDVKM. The CDR3 spans 17 residues. Filled out from reference TRBV28 and TRBJ2-7, the complete variable domain reads DVKVTQSSRYLVKRTGEKVFLECVQDMDHENMFWYRQDPGLGLRLIYFSYDVKMKEKGDIPEGYSVSREKKERFSLILESASTNQTSMYLCASLGERTGSHSYEQYFGPGTRLTVT.

The chain is built from TRBV15 and TRBJ1-1, with D perhaps TRBD1 (5 bases). CDR1 and CDR2 (germline): LNHNV, YYDKDF (reference sequence). The CDR3 is made up of 17 amino acids. Between the trimmed V and J ends, which lost 0 bases and 4 bases, there was a span of 18 bases. CDR3 bases: TGTGCCACCAGCAGAGATAAGGGACGGGGGAGTGGCACTGAAGCTTTCTTT. This translates into CATSRDKGRGSGTEAFF.

The gene calls are TRBV7-3 and TRBJ1-5; D gene unclear. This CDR3 is 13 amino acids long. Germline CDR1 reads SGHTA; CDR2 reads FQGTGA. V lost 6 bases, J lost 3 bases, and 9 bases lay in between. Here the CDR3 DNA reads TGTGCCAGCAGTCTTGACATCAATCAGCCCCAGCATTTT. This translates into CASSLDINQPQHF.

This chain uses TRBV18 with TRBJ2-1, with D perhaps TRBD2 (6 bases). This CDR3 comprises 13 residues. The V and J ends lost 5 bases and 9 bases respectively, with 14 bases between them. In germline, CDR1 is KGHSH, CDR2 LQKENI. The CDR3 loop reads CASSDLGLLEQFF. CDR3 nucleotides: TGTGCCAGCTCAGACCTGGGACTCCTTGAGCAGTTCTTC.

This clone was observed a few times. The chain employs TRBV27 and TRBJ1-4, with unresolved D. V lost 11 bases, J lost 6 bases, and 16 bases lay in between. The CDR3 covers 13 residues. Germline lookup yields CDR1 MNHEY and CDR2 SMNVEV (reference sequence). The DNA for the CDR3 is TGTGCCGTCCGGTCCTCCGTTCATGAAAAACTGTTTTTT. It specifies CAVRSSVHEKLFF.

The chain uses TRBV5-6 and TRBJ1-5; D remains ambiguous. Germline V gene data show CDR1 as SGHDT and CDR2 as YYEEEE. The CDR3 is 14 residues long. The ends were cut back, 0 bases at V and 3 bases at J, with 7 bases in the middle. Here the CDR3 reads CASSLGANNQPQHF. CDR3 sequence (DNA): TGTGCCAGCAGCTTGGGGGCAAACAATCAGCCCCAGCATTTT.

V usage is TRBV9 and J usage is TRBJ2-3; TRBD2 matches 8 bases. With 2 bases clipped from V and 12 bases from J, the junction kept 17 bases outside the gene matches. CDR3 size: 16 residues. From germline, CDR1 is SGDLS and CDR2 YYNGEE. The chain's CDR3 is CASSVGTSNGFSPQYF. For the CDR3, the DNA is TGTGCCAGCAGCGTTGGGACTAGTAACGGGTTTTCCCCCCAGTATTTT.